The source of this T cell receptor (beta chain) is a study of blood T cells in healthy people across ages. Overall study findings and caveats: When one million T cells were used, diversity estimates were thought to be underestimates. A roughly linear fall in TCR beta diversity per million T cells was seen with increasing age.

A sample-barcoded 5' primer and a J-beta primer mix were used in a second PCR of about 6 to 11 cycles. Each CDR3 protein gets one entry after TCRdb re-called the 5' RACE reads with MiXCR. This repertoire shows 800,000 or so distinct CDR3 sequences, 35% to 60% found once; its top ten account for less than 20%. This clonotype was seen repeatedly, ten times or more. As yet, its antigen is unknown. The CDR3 sequence is 17 residues long. Germline values: CDR1 SGHRS, CDR2 YFSETQ. After removal of 5 bases from V and 10 bases from J, the junction contained 21 bases not matched to a gene. The chain recombines TRBV5-1 with TRBJ2-1; 7 bases are shared with TRBD2. This TCR was sampled from a man older than 75 in good health. The material sequenced was blood. CDR3 sequence reads: CASRNGREALSLQEQFF. CDR3 bases: TGCGCCAGCAGAAATGGACGGGAGGCCCTCTCCCTCCAGGAGCAGTTCTTC.